The clone carrying this T cell receptor (beta chain) was recorded a few times. This specimen belongs to a study of blood T cell repertoires in COVID-19. The CDR3 sequence is 12 residues long. CDR1 SEHNR and CDR2 FQNEAQ come from the germline V gene (reference sequence). Assay used: immunoSEQ multiplex PCR; TCRdb lists only in-frame clones, some missing. The repertoire has 150,000 to 200,000 clones, 60% to 80% of them found once; the top ten carry about 25%. Sequences were obtained from peripheral blood. The chain uses TRBV7-9 and TRBJ2-7; tentatively, D is TRBD2 (5 bases). The clonotype was recovered from a woman between 65 and 79 years old with acute or convalescent COVID-19. In nucleotides, the CDR3 is TGTGCTTCGGTCGGGGACTCCTACGAGCAGTACTTC. Translating it yields CASVGDSYEQYF.